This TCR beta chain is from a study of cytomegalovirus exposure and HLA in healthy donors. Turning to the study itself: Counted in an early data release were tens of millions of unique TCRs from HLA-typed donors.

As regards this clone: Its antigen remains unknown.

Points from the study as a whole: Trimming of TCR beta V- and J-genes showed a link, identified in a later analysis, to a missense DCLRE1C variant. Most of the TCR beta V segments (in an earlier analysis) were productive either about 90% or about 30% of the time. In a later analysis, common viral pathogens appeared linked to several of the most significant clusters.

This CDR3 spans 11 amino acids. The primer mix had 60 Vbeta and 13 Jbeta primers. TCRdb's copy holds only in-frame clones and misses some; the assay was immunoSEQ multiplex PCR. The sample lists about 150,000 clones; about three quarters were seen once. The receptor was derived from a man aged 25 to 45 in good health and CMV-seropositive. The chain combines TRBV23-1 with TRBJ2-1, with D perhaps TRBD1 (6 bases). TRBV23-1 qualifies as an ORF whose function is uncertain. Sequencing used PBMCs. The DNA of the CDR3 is TGCGTCCTAATCGCAATGAGGGGGTACTTCTTC. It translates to CVLIAMRGYFF.